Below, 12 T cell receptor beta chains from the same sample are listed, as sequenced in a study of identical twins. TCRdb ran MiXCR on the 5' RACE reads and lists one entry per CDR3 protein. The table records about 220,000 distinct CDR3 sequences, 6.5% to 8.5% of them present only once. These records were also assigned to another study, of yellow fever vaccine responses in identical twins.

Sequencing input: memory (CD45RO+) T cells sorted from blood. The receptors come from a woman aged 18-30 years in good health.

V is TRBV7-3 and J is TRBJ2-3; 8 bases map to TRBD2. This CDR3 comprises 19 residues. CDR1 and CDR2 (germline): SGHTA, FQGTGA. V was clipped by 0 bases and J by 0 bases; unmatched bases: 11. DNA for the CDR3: TGTGCCAGCAGCTTAACCACTAGCCGGGGGGGGTCTAGCACAGATACGCAGTATTTT. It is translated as CASSLTTSRGGSSTDTQYF.

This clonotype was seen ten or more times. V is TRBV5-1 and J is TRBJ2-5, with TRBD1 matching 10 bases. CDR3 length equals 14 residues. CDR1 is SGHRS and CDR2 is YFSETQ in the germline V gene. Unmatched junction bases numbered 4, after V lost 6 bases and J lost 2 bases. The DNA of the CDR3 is TGCGCCAGCATGGCGGACAGGGGGCAAGAGACCCAGTACTTC. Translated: CASMADRGQETQYF.

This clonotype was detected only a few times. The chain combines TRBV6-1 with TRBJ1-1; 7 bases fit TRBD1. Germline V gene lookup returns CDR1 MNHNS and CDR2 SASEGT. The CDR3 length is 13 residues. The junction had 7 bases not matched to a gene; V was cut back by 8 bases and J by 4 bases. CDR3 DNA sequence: TGTGCCAGCGGCCAGACAGGGCTCACTGAAGCTTTCTTT. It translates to CASGQTGLTEAFF.

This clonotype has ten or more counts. CDR3 bases: TGTGCCAGCAGCCAATCTATGGGGGGCCGAGAGACCCAGTACTTC. Its protein is CASSQSMGGRETQYF. The V call is TRBV4-2, the J call TRBJ2-5, with D possibly being TRBD1 or TRBD2 (6 bases each). The CDR3 spans 15 residues. V was trimmed by 2 bases and J by 4 bases, leaving 14 bases between them. In germline, CDR1 is LGHNA, CDR2 YNFKEQ.

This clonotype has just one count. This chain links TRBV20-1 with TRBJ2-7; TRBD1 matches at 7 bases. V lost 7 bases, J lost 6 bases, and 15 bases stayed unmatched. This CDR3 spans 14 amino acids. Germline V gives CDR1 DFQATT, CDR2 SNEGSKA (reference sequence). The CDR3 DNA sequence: TGCAGTGTCAGGCCCCACACAGGGGAACGCGAGCAGTACTTC. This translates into CSVRPHTGEREQYF.

The CDR3 protein is CASSPSGRRDEQYF. In nucleotides, the CDR3 is TGTGCCAGCAGCCCTAGCGGGAGGAGAGACGAGCAGTACTTC. The rearrangement joins TRBV6-2 or TRBV6-3 to TRBJ2-7; 11 bases line up with TRBD2. Germline V gene lookup returns CDR1 MNHEY and CDR2 SVGEGT. V lost 6 bases and J lost 5; bases outside the gene matches: 6. The length of the CDR3 is 14 residues.

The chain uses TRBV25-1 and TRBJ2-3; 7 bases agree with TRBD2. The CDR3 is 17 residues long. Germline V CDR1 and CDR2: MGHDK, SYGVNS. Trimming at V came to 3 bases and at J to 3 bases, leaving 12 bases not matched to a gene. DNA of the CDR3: TGTGCCAGCAGTGATTCCGAGGGACTATCCGAAACAGATACGCAGTATTTT. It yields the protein CASSDSEGLSETDTQYF.

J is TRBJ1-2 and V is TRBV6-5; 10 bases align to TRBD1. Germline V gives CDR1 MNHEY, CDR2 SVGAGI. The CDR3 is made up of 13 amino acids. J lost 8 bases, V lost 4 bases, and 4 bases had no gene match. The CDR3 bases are TGTGCCAGCAGTTCCGGGACAGGGGTCGGCTACACCTTC. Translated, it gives CASSSGTGVGYTF.

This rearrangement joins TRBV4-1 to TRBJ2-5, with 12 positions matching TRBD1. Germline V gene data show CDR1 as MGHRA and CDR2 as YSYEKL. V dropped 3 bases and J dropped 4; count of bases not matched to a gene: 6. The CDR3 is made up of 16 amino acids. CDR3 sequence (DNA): TGCGCCAGCAGCCAGGGGGACAGGGGGCGCCGAGAGACCCAGTACTTC. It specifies CASSQGDRGRRETQYF.

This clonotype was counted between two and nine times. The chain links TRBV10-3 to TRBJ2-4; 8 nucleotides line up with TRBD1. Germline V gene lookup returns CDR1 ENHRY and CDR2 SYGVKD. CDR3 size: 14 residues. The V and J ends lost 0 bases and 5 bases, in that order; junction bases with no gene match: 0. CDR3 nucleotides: TGTGCCATCAGTGAGTCGACAGGGGAAAACATTCAGTACTTC. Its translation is CAISESTGENIQYF.

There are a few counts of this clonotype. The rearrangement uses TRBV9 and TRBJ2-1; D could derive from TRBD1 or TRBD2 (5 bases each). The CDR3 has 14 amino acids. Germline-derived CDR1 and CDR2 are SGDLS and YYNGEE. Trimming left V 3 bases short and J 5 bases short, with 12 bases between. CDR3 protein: CASSGGLVHNEQFF. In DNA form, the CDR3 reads TGTGCCAGCAGCGGGGGGTTAGTCCACAATGAGCAGTTCTTC.

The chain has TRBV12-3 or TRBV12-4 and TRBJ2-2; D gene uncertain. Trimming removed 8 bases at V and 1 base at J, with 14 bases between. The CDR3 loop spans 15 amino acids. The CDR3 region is CASRSQVRNTGELFF. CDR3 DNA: TGTGCCAGCCGAAGCCAGGTCAGGAACACCGGGGAGCTGTTTTTT.